This TCR beta chain was sequenced for a study of cytomegalovirus exposure and HLA in healthy donors. Findings of the study overall: An analysis done earlier found most TCR beta V segments productive about 87% or about 30% of the time. The CMV antigen specificity of a few CMV-associated chains was confirmed through in vitro analysis.

Vbeta (60) and Jbeta (13) primers were used in the PCR. The assay was immunoSEQ multiplex PCR, and TCRdb's table has in-frame clones only and misses some. Among 90,000 to 110,000 clones listed, roughly 79% were seen once. About this clone itself: Its antigen is not known.

Germline V gene sequence: CDR1 SGHKS, CDR2 YYEKEE (reference sequence). Trimming removed 4 bases at V and 8 bases at J, with 15 bases between. The CDR3 spans 13 residues. V is TRBV5-5 and J is TRBJ1-2; the D is unclear. The sample taken for sequencing was PBMCs. The TCR comes from a woman aged 25 to 39 in good health and CMV-seronegative. Written as DNA, the CDR3 is TGTGCCAGCAGCCCTACAGCGGAGTGGGGCTACACCTTC. This translates into CASSPTAEWGYTF.